The sequence of this T cell receptor (beta chain) was determined in a study of blood T cell repertoires in COVID-19. At the level of the study: Specimens from acute and convalescent COVID-19 originated in the United States, Italy and Spain. T cells, B-cell-depleted T cells, or PBMCs provided the cDNA or gDNA that served as material.

This CDR3 has 13 amino acids. Germline CDR1 is GTSNPN and CDR2 is SVGIG (reference sequence). V gave up 1 base and J gave up 11 bases, with 14 bases separating them. Authors' processing steps: Reference gene primer amplification in the assay estimated nucleated cell counts. Clones were sequenced by immunoSEQ multiplex PCR, and TCRdb holds only the in-frame ones, with some missing. That table is the source of V, J and clone size, and D and trimming were worked out from the DNA. This sample has about 160,000 clones, with around 84% found just once. J is TRBJ2-2 and V is TRBV30, with D possibly matching TRBD2 (5 bases). Specimen: peripheral blood. The sequence came from a man aged 35 to 55 with acute or convalescent COVID-19. The CDR3 here is CAWSGQSSVELFF. In DNA form, the CDR3 reads TGTGCCTGGAGTGGGCAAAGTAGCGTTGAGCTGTTTTTT.